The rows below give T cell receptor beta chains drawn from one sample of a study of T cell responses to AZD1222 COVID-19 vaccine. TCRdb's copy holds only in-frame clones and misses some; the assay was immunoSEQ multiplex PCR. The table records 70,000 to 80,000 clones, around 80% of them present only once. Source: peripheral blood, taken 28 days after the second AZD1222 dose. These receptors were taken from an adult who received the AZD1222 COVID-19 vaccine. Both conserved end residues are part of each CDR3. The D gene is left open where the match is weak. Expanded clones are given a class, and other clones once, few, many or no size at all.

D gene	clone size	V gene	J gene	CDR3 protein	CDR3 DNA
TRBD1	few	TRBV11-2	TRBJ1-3	CASSLDRAGNTIYF	TGTGCCAGCAGCTTGGACAGGGCCGGAAACACCATATATTTT
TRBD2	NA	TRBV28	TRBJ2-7	CAIQGGPSYEQYF	TGTGCCATCCAGGGAGGGCCGAGCTACGAGCAGTACTTC
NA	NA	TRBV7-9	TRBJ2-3	CASSLWGARDTQYF	TGTGCCAGCAGCCTCTGGGGGGCGCGGGATACGCAGTATTTT
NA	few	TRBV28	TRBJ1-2	CASSTHPGRYNYGYTF	TGTGCCAGCAGTACCCATCCAGGCCGATACAACTATGGCTACACCTTC
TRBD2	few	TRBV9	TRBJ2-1	CASSASGRSGNEQFF	TGTGCCAGCAGCGCTAGCGGGAGGTCGGGCAATGAGCAGTTCTTC
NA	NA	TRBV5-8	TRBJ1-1	CASSPGPRMNTEAFF	TGTGCCAGCAGCCCGGGACCGAGGATGAACACTGAAGCTTTCTTT
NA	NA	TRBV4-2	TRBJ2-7	CASSQDIMRGGPQSEQYF	TGTGCCAGCAGCCAAGATATTATGCGAGGAGGACCTCAGTCCGAGCAGTACTTC
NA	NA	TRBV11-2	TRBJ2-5	CASSFGLQETQYF	TGTGCCAGCAGTTTCGGACTACAAGAGACCCAGTACTTC
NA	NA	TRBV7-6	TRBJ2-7	CASSLGLGGSYEQYF	TGTGCCAGCAGCTTGGGCCTTGGGGGTTCCTACGAGCAGTACTTC
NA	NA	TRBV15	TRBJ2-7	CATSRVKVNYEQYF	TGTGCCACCAGCAGAGTGAAAGTAAACTACGAGCAGTACTTC
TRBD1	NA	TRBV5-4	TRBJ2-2	CASSLADRETGELFF	TGTGCCAGCAGCTTGGCCGACAGGGAGACCGGGGAGCTGTTTTTT
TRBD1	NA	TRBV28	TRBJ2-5	CASRTGAKETQYF	TGTGCCAGCAGGACAGGGGCGAAAGAGACCCAGTACTTC
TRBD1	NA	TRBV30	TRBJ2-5	CAWSQPTGYSTQYF	TGTGCCTGGAGCCAGCCGACAGGGTACTCGACCCAGTACTTC
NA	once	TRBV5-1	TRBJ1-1	CASSQRRQDSNTEAFF	TGCGCCAGCAGCCAACGACGACAGGACTCCAACACTGAAGCTTTCTTT
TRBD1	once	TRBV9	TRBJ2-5	CASSSRGRETQYF	TGTGCCAGCAGCTCTAGGGGGCGGGAGACCCAGTACTTC
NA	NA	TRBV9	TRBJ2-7	CASSVRAHSDEQYF	TGTGCCAGCAGCGTAAGGGCTCACAGTGACGAGCAGTACTTC
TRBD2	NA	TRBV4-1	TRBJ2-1	CASSQVLAESYNEQFF	TGCGCCAGCAGCCAAGTGCTAGCGGAATCCTACAATGAGCAGTTCTTC
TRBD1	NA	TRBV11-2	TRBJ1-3	CASTSLDRGGNTIYF	TGTGCCAGCACTTCCCTTGACAGGGGTGGAAACACCATATATTTT
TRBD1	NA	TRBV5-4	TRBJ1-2	CASSPTGDIVYGYTF	TGTGCCAGCAGCCCAACAGGGGACATTGTCTATGGCTACACCTTC
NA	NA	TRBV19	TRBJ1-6	CASSIGFSDRSPLHF	TGTGCCAGTAGTATAGGGTTTTCAGATCGGTCACCCCTCCACTTT
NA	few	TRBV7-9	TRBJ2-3	CASSSTGTSTDTQYF	TGTGCCAGCAGCTCTACAGGGACCAGCACAGATACGCAGTATTTT
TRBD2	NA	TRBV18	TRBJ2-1	CASSLAGGSYNEQFF	TGTGCCAGCTCACTAGCGGGGGGGTCCTACAATGAGCAGTTCTTC
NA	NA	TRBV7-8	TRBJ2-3	CASRLNWRKGVSTDTQYF	TGTGCCAGCAGATTAAATTGGAGGAAAGGAGTGAGCACAGATACGCAGTATTTT
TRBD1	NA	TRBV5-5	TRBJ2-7	CASSFLSPGQGYEQYF	TGTGCCAGCAGCTTTCTCTCTCCGGGACAGGGCTACGAGCAGTACTTC
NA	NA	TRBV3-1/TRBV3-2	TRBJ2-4	CASSQEGSDLAKNIQYF	TGTGCCAGCAGCCAAGAGGGGTCAGATCTAGCCAAAAACATTCAGTACTTC
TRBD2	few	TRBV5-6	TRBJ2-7	CASSSAGGNEQYF	TGTGCCAGCAGCTCTGCGGGGGGGAACGAGCAGTACTTC
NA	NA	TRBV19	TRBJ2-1	CASSMDPNSYNEQFF	TGTGCCAGTAGTATGGACCCTAACTCCTACAATGAGCAGTTCTTC
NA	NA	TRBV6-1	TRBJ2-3	CASSDLLAGWADTQYF	TGTGCCAGCAGTGATTTGCTAGCTGGTTGGGCAGATACGCAGTATTTT